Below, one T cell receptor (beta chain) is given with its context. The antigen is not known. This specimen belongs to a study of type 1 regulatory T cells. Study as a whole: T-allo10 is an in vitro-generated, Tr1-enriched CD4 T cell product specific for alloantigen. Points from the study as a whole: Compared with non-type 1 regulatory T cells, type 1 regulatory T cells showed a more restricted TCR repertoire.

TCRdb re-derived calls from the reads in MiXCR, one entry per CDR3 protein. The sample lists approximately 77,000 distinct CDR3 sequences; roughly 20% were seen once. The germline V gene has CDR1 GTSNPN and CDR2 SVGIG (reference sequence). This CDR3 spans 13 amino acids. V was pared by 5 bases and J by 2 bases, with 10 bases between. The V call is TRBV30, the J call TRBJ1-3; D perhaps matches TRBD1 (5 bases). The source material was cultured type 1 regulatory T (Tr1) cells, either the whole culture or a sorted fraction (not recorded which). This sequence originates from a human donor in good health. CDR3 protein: CAWGGGPGNTIYF. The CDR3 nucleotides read TGTGCCTGGGGGGGGGGTCCTGGAAACACCATATATTTT.